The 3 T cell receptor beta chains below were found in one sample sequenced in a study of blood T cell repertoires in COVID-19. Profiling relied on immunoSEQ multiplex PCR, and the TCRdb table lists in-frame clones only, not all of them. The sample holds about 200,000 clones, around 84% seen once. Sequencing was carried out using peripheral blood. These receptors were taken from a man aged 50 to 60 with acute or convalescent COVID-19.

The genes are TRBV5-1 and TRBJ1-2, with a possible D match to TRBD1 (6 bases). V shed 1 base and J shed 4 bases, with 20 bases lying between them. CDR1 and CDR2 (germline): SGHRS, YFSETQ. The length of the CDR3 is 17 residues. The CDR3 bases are TGCGCCAGCAGCTTGAGGGCCGCGGGGGGCACCGGCTATGGCTACACCTTC. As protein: CASSLRAAGGTGYGYTF. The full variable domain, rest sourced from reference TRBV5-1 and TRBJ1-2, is KAGVTQTPRYLIKTRGQQVTLSCSPISGHRSVSWYQQTPGQGLQFLFEYFSETQRNKGNFPGRFSGRQFSNSRSEMNVSTLELGDSALYLCASSLRAAGGTGYGYTFGSGTRLTVV.

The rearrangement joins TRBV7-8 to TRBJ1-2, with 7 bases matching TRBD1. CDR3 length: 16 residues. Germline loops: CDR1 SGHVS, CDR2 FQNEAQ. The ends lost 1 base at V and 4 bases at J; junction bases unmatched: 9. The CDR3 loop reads CASSLDAGHRGYGYTF. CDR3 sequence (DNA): TGTGCCAGCAGCTTAGACGCCGGACACAGGGGCTATGGCTACACCTTC.

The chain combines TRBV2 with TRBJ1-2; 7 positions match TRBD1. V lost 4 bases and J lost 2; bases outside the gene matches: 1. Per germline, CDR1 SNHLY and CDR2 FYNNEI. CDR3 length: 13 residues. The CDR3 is CASSATGNYGYTF. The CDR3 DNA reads TGTGCCAGCAGTGCGACAGGGAACTATGGCTACACCTTC.